This section outlines one TCR beta chain sequence together with its context. These data come from a study of blood T cell repertoires in COVID-19. Trimming cost V 0 bases and J 6 bases; bases outside gene matches: 1. The CDR3 length is 13 residues. CDR1 and CDR2 (germline): SGHNT, YYREEE (reference sequence). The table came from immunoSEQ multiplex PCR; TCRdb's copy has only in-frame clones and leaves some out. The data show just over 350,000 clones, around 88% seen once. The receptor comes from a woman between 55 and 75 years old with COVID-19, enrolled during active disease. Sequences were obtained from peripheral blood. The genes are TRBV5-4 and TRBJ1-2; 8 bases are a match to TRBD1. The CDR3 DNA sequence: TGTGCCAGCAGCTTGGCAGGGGGCGATGGCTACACCTTC. This codes for CASSLAGGDGYTF.